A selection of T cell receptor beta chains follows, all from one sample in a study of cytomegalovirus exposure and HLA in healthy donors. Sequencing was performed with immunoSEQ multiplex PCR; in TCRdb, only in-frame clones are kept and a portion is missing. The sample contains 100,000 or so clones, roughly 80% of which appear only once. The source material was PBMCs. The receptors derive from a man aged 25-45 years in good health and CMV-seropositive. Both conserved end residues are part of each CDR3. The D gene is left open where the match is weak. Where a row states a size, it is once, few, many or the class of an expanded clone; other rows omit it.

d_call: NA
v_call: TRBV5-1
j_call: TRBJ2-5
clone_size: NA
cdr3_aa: CASSLSGAILDGQRETQYF
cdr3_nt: TGCGCCAGCAGCTTGAGTGGGGCGATTCTGGACGGTCAGCGAGAGACCCAGTACTTC

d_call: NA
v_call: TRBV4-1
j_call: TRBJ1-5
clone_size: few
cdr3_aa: CASSQVGRGSNQPQHF
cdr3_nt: TGCGCCAGCAGCCAAGTCGGGAGAGGTAGCAATCAGCCCCAGCATTTT

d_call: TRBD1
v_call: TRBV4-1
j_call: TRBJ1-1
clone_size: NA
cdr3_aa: CASSLLGQGTEAFF
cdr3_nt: TGCGCCAGCAGCCTTCTCGGACAGGGCACTGAAGCTTTCTTT

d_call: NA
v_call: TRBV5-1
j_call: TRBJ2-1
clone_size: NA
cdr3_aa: CASSLGGSRNEQFF
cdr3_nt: TGCGCCAGCAGCCTAGGGGGATCGCGGAATGAGCAGTTCTTC

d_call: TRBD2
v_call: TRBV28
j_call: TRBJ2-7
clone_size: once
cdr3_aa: CASRDPGGPSYEQYF
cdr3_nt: TGTGCCAGCAGGGATCCGGGGGGTCCTTCCTACGAGCAGTACTTC

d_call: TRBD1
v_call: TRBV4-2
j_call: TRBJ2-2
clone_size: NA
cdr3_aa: CASSQGTGQYTGELFF
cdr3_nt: TGTGCCAGCAGCCAAGGGACAGGGCAATACACCGGGGAGCTGTTTTTT

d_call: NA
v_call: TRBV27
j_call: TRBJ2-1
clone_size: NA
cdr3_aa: CASSGRNNEQFF
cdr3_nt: TGTGCCAGCAGTGGCCGAAACAATGAGCAGTTCTTC

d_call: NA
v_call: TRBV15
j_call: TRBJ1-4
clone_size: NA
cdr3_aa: CATSRRLREKLFF
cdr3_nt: TGTGCCACCAGCAGAAGATTGCGCGAAAAACTGTTTTTT

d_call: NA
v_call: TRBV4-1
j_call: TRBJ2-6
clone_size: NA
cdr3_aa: CASSLQTRLSGANVLTF
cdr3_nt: TGCGCCAGCAGCCTACAAACGAGACTCTCTGGGGCCAACGTCCTGACTTTC

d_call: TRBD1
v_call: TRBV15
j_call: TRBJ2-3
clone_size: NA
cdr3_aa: CATSREPTGTGTTDTQYF
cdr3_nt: TGTGCCACCAGCAGAGAGCCGACCGGGACAGGGACCACAGATACGCAGTATTTT

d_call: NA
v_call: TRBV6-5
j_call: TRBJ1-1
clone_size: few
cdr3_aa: CASSFQGTTEAFF
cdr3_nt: TGTGCCAGCAGTTTTCAGGGGACCACTGAAGCTTTCTTT

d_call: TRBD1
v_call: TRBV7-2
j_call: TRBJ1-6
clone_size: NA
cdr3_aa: CASSFSKTGDGSPLHF
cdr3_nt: TGTGCCAGCAGCTTCTCGAAAACAGGGGACGGATCACCCCTCCACTTT

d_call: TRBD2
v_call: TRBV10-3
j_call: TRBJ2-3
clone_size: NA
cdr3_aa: CAITGLGNTDTQYF
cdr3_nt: TGTGCCATCACGGGACTAGGAAACACAGATACGCAGTATTTT